This T cell receptor (beta chain) was documented in a study of blood T cell repertoires in COVID-19. Study as a whole: The samples span acute and convalescent COVID-19 from the United States, Italy and Spain.

Participant age was about 18 to 95 years, and participants resided in roughly 25 US areas. Each recovered donor of Cohort 3 presented with two negative PCRs, clearance, or symptom resolution. This clone was seen only a few times. The CDR3 runs to 13 residues. Germline V gene sequence: CDR1 GTSNPN, CDR2 SVGIG (reference sequence). The V and J ends lost 2 bases and 2 bases respectively, with 7 bases between them. Sequenced by immunoSEQ multiplex PCR; TCRdb stores in-frame clones only, minus some. The repertoire holds 250,000 to 300,000 clones, with 70% to 90% as singletons. The sequenced sample was PBMCs or T cells enriched from blood (not recorded which). The V gene is TRBV30, the J gene TRBJ1-5; D remains unclear. The TCR sequence derives from a man younger than 35 who had recovered from COVID-19. DNA of the CDR3: TGTGCCTGGAGTAGGAGGGGCAATCAGCCCCAGCATTTT. It specifies CAWSRRGNQPQHF.